Here is one T cell receptor beta chain with its context. This clonotype turned up a few times. No antigen is known for it. Base qualities are not recorded, but no much larger clone differs from it by a single base. Receptors were amplified or captured by PCR. Sequenced using an Illumina HiSeq 4000. Bulk TCR libraries were prepared as previously described, using TCR primers listed in Table S5. The Qiagen AllPrep DNA/RNA kit was used to purify total RNA. Reads from multiple sequencing runs of the same library were pooled before analysis. Concerning the study's data processing: Reads were retained only if the reads had an exact TCR constant sequence, and the retained reads were trimmed to 150 nt and grouped according to their 12-nt molecular barcodes. Reads in each barcode group were sub-clustered using a 15% Levenshtein threshold, and a quality-weighted consensus sequence was built for each RNA molecule. Non-functional sequences were filtered out, along with any lower-count sequence sitting one edit away from another sequence. Based on fitting two negative binomial distributions, any barcode sub-cluster with under 20% of the maximum read count was discarded. TCRdb applied fastp at Q25 and MiXCR to the public reads, then kept only in-frame beta chains. Every entry covers one CDR3 protein and lists the most common genes and DNA from its rows. The V and J calls come from TCRdb's annotation, not from the publication. A total of 550,000 to 750,000 distinct CDR3 sequences appear in this sample, 15% to 20% of them only once. The ten largest account for 0.75% to 0.95% of the sample.

Naive CD8 T cell libraries were made from roughly 20,000 to 1,000,000 sorted cells using 10%, 30% or 50% of purified RNA. On a BD FACSAria II, naive CD8 T cells were FACS-sorted as CD8+CD4-CCR7+CD45RA+ and collected into RLT Plus buffer. Detection sensitivity was tested by spiking Jurkat RNA equal to ten TCR copies' worth into samples containing roughly 17,000-1,100,000 naive CD8 T cells. CD8 T cells were enriched using RosetteSep CD8+ T Cell Enrichment Cocktail and Ficoll-Paque, and the enriched cells then underwent ACK red cell lysis. The germline V gene encodes CDR1 KGHSH and CDR2 LQKENI. The germline ends are 17 bases apart after V is trimmed by 5 bases and J by 10 bases. The CDR3, cysteine through phenylalanine, is 13 amino acids long. Just the 39-base CDR3 DNA is kept, in frame starting at base 1. The sample is drawn from a study of molecular identifiers for immune sequencing clone quantification (dated by TCRdb to the late 2010s). About the full investigation: For a replicate experiment, RNA from about 21,000 or 97,000 naive CD8 T cells was divided into five aliquots, of which four were sequenced. CD8 T cells were used in a methods study to benchmark molecular-identifier clustering-based TCR repertoire sequencing (MIDCIRS) and TCR RNA copy counting.

Study-wide conclusions, independent of this receptor: Even against a background of 850,000 to 1,000,000 naive CD8 T cells, spiked-in Jurkat TCR RNA amounting to a single cell's worth was reported to be detectable. In CMV-specific effector cells, clones with more than 20 RNA copies accounted for over 99% of molecules, whereas in naive cells such clones accounted for under 1%. When barcode sub-clustering was omitted, TCR diversity was inflated by chimeric consensus sequences, with chimeras reaching as high as 47%. The sizes of highly expanded clones could end up underestimated when identical TCR molecules share a barcode. The naive libraries included spiked-in Jurkat TCR RNA (10 copies' worth), and this RNA is not part of the donor repertoire. Modeling estimated 2.5 to 3 recovered TCR RNA copies per cell, compared with about ten by digital PCR, which implies 25% to 30% capture efficiency.

This receptor was identified in a human donor in good health. Some libraries in this study had Jurkat cell RNA spiked in. The sequencing input was naive CD8+ T cells from blood, with Jurkat cell RNA spiked in. This specimen's cell subset or site label, per the study, means: FACS-sorted CD8+CD4-CCR7+CD45RA+ naive T cells. Here the chain combines TRBV18 and TRBJ1-1; TRBD1 is a possible D gene, resting on 6 matching bases. The nucleotide sequence reads as follows: TGTGCCAGCTCAGAATTTGGGGGGGCTGGAGCTTTCTTT. This is translated as CASSEFGGAGAFF.